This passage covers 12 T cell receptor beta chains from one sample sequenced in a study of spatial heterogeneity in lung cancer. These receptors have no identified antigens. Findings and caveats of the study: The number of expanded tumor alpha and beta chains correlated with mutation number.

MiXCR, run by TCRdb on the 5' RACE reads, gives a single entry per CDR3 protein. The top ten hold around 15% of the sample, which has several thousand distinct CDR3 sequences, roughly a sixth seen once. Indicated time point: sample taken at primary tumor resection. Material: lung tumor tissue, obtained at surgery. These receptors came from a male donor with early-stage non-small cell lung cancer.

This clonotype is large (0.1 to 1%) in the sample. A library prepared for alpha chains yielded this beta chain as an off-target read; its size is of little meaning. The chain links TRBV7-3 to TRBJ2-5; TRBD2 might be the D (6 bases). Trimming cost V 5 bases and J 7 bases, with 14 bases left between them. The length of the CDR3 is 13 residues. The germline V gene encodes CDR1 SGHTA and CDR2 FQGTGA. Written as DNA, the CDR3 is TGTGCCAGCAGCCTCCGAGAGGAGGGGACCCAGTACTTC. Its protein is CASSLREEGTQYF.

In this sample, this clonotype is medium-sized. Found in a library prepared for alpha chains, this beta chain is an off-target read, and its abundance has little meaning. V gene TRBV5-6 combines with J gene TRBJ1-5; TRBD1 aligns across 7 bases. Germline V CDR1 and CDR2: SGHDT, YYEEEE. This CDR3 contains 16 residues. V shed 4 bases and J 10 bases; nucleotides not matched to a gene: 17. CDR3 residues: CASSRYGDRDLPPQHF. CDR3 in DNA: TGTGCCAGCAGCCGTTATGGCGACAGGGACCTCCCCCCCCAGCATTTT.

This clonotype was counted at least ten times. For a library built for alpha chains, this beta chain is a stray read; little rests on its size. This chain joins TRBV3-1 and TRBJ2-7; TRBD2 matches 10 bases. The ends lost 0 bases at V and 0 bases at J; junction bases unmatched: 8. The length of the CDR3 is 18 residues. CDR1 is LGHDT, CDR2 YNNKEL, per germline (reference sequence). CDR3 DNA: TGTGCCAGCAGCCAAGAGATCCTAGCGGGGGAGCCCTCCTACGAGCAGTACTTC. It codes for CASSQEILAGEPSYEQYF.

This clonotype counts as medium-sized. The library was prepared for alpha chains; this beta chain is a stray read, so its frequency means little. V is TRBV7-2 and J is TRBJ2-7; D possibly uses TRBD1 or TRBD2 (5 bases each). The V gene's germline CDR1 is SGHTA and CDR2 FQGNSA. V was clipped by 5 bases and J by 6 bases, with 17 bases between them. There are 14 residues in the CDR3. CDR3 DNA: TGTGCCAGCAGCCCCTGGACTGGGGCCCCCGAGCAGTACTTC. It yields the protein CASSPWTGAPEQYF.

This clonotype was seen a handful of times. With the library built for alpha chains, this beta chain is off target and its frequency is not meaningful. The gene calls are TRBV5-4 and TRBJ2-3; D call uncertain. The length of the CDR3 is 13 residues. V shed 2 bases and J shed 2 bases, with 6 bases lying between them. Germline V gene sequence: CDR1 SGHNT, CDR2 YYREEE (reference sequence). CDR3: CASSFGPTDTQYF. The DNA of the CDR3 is TGTGCCAGCAGCTTTGGCCCCACAGATACGCAGTATTTT.

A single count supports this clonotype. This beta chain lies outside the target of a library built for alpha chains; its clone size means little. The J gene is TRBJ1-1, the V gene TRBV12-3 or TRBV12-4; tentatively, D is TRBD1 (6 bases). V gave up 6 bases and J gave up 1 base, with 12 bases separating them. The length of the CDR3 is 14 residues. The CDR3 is CASSSGTQNTEAFF. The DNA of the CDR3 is TGTGCCAGCAGCTCCGGGACACAGAACACTGAAGCTTTCTTT.

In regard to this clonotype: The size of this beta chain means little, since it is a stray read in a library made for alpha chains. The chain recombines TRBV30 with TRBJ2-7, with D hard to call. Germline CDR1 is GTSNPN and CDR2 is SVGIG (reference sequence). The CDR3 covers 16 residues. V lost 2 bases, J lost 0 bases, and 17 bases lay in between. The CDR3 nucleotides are TGTGCCTGGAGTTACCCTAGAGGAAGGAGCTCCTACGAGCAGTACTTC. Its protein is CAWSYPRGRSSYEQYF.

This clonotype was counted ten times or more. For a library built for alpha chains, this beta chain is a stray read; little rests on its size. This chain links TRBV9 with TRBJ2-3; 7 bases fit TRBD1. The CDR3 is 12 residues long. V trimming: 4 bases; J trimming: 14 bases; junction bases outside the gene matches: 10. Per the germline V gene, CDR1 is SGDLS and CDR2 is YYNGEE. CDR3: CASSPWTGPTYF. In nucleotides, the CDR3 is TGTGCCAGCAGCCCCTGGACAGGTCCAACGTATTTT.

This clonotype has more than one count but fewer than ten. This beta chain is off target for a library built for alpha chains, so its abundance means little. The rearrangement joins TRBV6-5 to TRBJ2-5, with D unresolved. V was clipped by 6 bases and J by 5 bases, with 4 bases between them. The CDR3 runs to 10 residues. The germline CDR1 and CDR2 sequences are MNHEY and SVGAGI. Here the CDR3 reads CASRAETQYF. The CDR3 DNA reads TGTGCCAGCAGGGCGGAGACCCAGTACTTC.

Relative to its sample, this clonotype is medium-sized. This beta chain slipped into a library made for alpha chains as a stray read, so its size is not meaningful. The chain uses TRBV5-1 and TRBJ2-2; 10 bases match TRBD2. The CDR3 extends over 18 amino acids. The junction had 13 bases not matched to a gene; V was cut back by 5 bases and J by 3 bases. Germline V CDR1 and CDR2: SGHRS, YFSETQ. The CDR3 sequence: CASRPGRSGRAHTGELFF. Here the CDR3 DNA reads TGCGCCAGCAGGCCGGGGCGCAGCGGGAGGGCCCACACCGGGGAGCTGTTTTTT.

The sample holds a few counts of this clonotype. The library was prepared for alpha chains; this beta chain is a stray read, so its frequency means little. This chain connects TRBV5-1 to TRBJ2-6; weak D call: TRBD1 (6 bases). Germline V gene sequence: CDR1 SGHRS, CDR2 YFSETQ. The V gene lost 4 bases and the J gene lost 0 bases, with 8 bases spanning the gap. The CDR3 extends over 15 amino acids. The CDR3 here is CASSTGSSGANVLTF. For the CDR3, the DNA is TGCGCCAGCAGCACAGGGAGCTCTGGGGCCAACGTCCTGACTTTC. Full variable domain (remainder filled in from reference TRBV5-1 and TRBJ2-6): KAGVTQTPRYLIKTRGQQVTLSCSPISGHRSVSWYQQTPGQGLQFLFEYFSETQRNKGNFPGRFSGRQFSNSRSEMNVSTLELGDSALYLCASSTGSSGANVLTFGAGSRLTVL.

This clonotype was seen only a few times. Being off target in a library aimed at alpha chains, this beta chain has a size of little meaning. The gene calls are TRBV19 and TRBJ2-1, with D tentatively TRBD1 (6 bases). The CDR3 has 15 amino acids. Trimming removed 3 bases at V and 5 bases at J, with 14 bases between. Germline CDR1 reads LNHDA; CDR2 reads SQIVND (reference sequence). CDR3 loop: CASSIGTRGNNEQFF. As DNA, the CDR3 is TGTGCCAGTAGTATCGGGACAAGGGGAAACAATGAGCAGTTCTTC. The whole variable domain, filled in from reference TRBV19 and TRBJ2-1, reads DGGITQSPKYLFRKEGQNVTLSCEQNLNHDAMYWYRQDPGQGLRLIYYSQIVNDFQKGDIAEGYSVSREKKESFPLTVTSAQKNPTAFYLCASSIGTRGNNEQFFGPGTRLTVL.